Presented here are 7 T cell receptor beta chains from one specimen sequenced in a study of prognosis after radiotherapy for stage I lung cancer. Multiplex PCR in two rounds served to amplify TCR beta CDR3 from genomic DNA. Used in first-round PCR were primers specific to each TRBV and TRBJ gene. TCRdb reprocessed the multiplex PCR reads with MiXCR, giving one entry per CDR3 protein. The sample holds around 8,600 distinct CDR3 sequences, 62% seen once. Sequences were derived from PBMCs, sampled before or after stereotactic body radiation therapy (not recorded which). Receptors were obtained from a donor over 45 with non-small cell lung cancer.

The chain is built from TRBV20-1 and TRBJ2-7; 8 positions agree with TRBD2. This CDR3 is built from 13 residues. V shed 6 bases, J shed 5 bases, and the junction held 9 bases outside the gene matches. Per germline, CDR1 DFQATT and CDR2 SNEGSKA (reference sequence). The CDR3 here is CSAVAGGNNEQYF. CDR3 nucleotides: TGCAGTGCGGTTGCGGGGGGTAACAACGAGCAGTACTTC.

CDR3 bases: TGTGCCAGCAGCGCCGTCCTCGGGACTAGCGGGAGGGCCGACACAGATACGCAGTATTTT. The encoded protein is CASSAVLGTSGRADTDTQYF. The V call is TRBV7-8, the J call TRBJ2-3; 16 positions agree with TRBD2. J lost 2 bases, V lost 5 bases, and 13 bases had no gene match. This CDR3 spans 20 amino acids. Germline V gene data show CDR1 as SGHVS and CDR2 as FQNEAQ.

Points on this clonotype: A read error likely explains this, since a far larger clone differs by one base. This sequence joins TRBV6-8 and TRBJ2-3; a possible D gene is TRBD2 (6 bases). CDR1 is MNHGY and CDR2 is SAAAGT in the germline V gene. Trimming took 7 bases from V and 4 from J, leaving 21 bases between them. CDR3 size: 16 residues. This chain's CDR3 is CASIPLGGSGSDTQYF. In DNA, the CDR3 is TGTGCCAGCATCCCCCTGGGGGGTTCCGGCTCAGATACGCAGTATTTT.

By frequency in the sample, this clonotype is medium-sized. J is TRBJ2-2 and V is TRBV5-8; 14 bases fit TRBD2. There are 18 residues in the CDR3. CDR1 is SGHTS and CDR2 is YDEGEE in the germline V gene. The V and J ends lost 0 bases and 4 bases, in that order; junction bases with no gene match: 5. CDR3 in amino acids: CASSLGWGLAGVTGELFF. As DNA, the CDR3 is TGTGCCAGCAGCTTGGGCTGGGGACTAGCGGGAGTCACCGGGGAGCTGTTTTTT.

This chain joins TRBV6-1 and TRBJ2-7; D is perhaps TRBD1 (6 bases). Germline V gene sequence: CDR1 MNHNS, CDR2 SASEGT. The CDR3 runs to 17 residues. The V and J ends lost 6 bases and 2 bases respectively, with 23 bases between them. In DNA, the CDR3 is TGTGCCAGCAGACTTAGGACAGAGAAATACAGCCCCTACGAGCAGTACTTC. Translation gives CASRLRTEKYSPYEQYF.

The chain has TRBV20-1 and TRBJ2-1; D perhaps matches TRBD2 (7 bases). The CDR3 runs to 17 residues. The germline V and J ends were trimmed by 5 bases and 0 bases, with 20 bases remaining between them. Looked up from germline, CDR1 is DFQATT and CDR2 is SNEGSKA (reference sequence). CDR3 DNA sequence: TGCAGTGCTTCGGGGGCTAGCGGAAGGACCTCCTACAATGAGCAGTTCTTC. Translation: CSASGASGRTSYNEQFF.

This clonotype occurred many times. The chain employs TRBV18 and TRBJ2-1; 8 positions agree with TRBD1. Unmatched junction bases numbered 10, after V lost 8 bases and J lost 7 bases. The germline CDR1 and CDR2 sequences are KGHSH and LQKENI. The CDR3 is made up of 14 amino acids. CDR3 protein: CASAAGQGPNEQFF. Here the CDR3 DNA reads TGTGCCAGCGCCGCAGGACAGGGCCCAAATGAGCAGTTCTTC. Variable domain in full (rest from reference TRBV18 and TRBJ2-1): NAGVMQNPRHLVRRRGQEARLRCSPMKGHSHVYWYRQLPEEGLKFMVYLQKENIIDESGMPKERFSAEFPKEGPSILRIQQVVRGDSAAYFCASAAGQGPNEQFFGPGTRLTVL.